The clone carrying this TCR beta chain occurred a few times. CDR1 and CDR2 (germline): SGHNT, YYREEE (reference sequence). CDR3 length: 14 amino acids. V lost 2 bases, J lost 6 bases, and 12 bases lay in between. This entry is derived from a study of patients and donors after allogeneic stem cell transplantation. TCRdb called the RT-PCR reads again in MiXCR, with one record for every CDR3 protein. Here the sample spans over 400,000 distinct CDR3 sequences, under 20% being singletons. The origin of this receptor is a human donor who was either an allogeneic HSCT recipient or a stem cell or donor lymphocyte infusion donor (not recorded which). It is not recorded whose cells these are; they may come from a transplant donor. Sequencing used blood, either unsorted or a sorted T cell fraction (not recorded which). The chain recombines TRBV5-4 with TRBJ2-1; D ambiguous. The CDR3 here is CASSLSSSVNEQFF. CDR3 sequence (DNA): TGTGCCAGCAGCTTAAGTAGTTCAGTCAATGAGCAGTTCTTC. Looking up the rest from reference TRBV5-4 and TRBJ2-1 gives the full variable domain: ETGVTQSPTHLIKTRGQQVTLRCSSQSGHNTVSWYQQALGQGPQFIFQYYREEENGRGNFPPRFSGLQFPNYSSELNVNALELDDSALYLCASSLSSSVNEQFFGPGTRLTVL.